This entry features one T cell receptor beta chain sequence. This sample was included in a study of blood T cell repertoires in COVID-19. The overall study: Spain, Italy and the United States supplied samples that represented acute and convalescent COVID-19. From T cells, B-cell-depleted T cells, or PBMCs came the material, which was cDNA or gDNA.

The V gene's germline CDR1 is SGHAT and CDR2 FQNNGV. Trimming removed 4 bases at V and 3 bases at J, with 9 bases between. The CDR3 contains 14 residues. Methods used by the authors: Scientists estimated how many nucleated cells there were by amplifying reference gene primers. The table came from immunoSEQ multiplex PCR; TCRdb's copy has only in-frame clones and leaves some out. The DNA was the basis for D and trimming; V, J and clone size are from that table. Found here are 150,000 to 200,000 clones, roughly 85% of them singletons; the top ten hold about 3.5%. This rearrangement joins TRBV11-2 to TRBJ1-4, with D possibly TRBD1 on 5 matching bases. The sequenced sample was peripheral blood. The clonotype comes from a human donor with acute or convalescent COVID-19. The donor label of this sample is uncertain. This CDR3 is CASSYRIANEKLFF. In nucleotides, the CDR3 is TGTGCCAGCAGCTACAGGATAGCTAATGAAAAACTGTTTTTT. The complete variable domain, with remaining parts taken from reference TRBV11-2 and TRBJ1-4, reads EAGVAQSPRYKIIEKRQSVAFWCNPISGHATLYWYQQILGQGPKLLIQFQNNGVVDDSQLPKDRFSAERLKGVDSTLKIQPAKLEDSAVYLCASSYRIANEKLFFGSGTQLSVL.